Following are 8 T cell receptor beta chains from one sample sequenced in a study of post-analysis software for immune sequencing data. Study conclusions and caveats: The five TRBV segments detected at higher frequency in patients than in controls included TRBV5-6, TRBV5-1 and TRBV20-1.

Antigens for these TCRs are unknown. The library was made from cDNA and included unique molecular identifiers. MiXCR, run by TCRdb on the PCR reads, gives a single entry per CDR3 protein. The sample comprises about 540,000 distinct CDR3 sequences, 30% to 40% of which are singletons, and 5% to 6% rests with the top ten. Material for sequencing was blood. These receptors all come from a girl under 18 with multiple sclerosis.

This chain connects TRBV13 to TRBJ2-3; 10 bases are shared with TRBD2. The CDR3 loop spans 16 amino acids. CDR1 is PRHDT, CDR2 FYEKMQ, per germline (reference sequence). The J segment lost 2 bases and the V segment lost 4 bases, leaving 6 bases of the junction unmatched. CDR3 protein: CASSSERGGLTDTQYF. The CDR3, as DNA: TGTGCCAGCAGCTCCGAGCGGGGGGGCCTCACAGATACGCAGTATTTT.

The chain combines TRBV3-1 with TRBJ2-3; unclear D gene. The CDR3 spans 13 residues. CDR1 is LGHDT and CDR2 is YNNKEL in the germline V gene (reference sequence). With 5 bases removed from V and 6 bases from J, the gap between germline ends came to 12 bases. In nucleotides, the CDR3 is TGTGCCAGCAGCTGGAGTCGGGCCGATACGCAGTATTTT. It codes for CASSWSRADTQYF.

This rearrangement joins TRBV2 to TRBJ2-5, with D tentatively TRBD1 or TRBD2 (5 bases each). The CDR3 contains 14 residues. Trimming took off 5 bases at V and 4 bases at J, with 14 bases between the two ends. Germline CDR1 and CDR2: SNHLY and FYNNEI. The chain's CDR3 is CASSPPGPTETQYF. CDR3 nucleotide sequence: TGTGCCAGCAGTCCCCCGGGACCAACAGAGACCCAGTACTTC.

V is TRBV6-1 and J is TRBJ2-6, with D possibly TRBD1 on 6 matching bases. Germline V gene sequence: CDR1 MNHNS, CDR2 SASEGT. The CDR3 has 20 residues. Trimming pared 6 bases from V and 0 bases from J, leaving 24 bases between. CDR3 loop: CASRLGQGPSSYSGANVLTF. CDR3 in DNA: TGTGCCAGCAGGCTTGGGCAGGGGCCCTCTTCTTACTCTGGGGCCAACGTCCTGACTTTC.

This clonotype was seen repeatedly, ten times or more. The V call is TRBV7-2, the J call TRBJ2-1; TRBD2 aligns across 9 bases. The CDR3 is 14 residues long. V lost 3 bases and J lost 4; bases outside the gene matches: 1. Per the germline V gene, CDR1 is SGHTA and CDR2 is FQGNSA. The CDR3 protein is CASSLTSGYNEQFF. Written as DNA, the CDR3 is TGTGCCAGCAGCTTGACTAGCGGATACAATGAGCAGTTCTTC.

The DNA for the CDR3 is TGTGCCAGCAGCCCCGGGAGTTACGAGCAGTACTTC. The encoded protein is CASSPGSYEQYF. The chain has TRBV5-6 and TRBJ2-7; tentative D call: TRBD2 (6 bases). CDR3 size: 12 residues. Germline V CDR1 and CDR2: SGHDT, YYEEEE. V lost 4 bases and J lost 4, with 9 bases in between.

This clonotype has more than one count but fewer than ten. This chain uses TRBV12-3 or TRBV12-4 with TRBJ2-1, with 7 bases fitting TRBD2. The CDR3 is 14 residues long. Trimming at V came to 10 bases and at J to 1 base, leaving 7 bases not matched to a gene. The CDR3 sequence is CATSGGGSYNEQFF. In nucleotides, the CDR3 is TGTGCCACTTCTGGGGGGGGTTCCTACAATGAGCAGTTCTTC.

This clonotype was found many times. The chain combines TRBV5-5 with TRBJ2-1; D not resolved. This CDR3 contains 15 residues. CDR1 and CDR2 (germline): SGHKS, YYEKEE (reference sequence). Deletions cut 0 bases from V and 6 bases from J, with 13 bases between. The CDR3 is CASSLAGGHSNEQFF. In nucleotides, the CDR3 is TGTGCCAGCAGCTTGGCGGGTGGGCACAGCAATGAGCAGTTCTTC.